This TCR beta chain appears in the sequencing data of a study of T cell responses to AZD1222 COVID-19 vaccine. Study conclusions and caveats: Recipients of two AZD1222 doses showed rising Spike-specific TCR breadth and depth. Per reports, nearly half of all spike-specific TCRs target regions that are unmutated in variants. Researchers took repertoire samples only after the peak T cell response had come.

Measured with immunoSEQ multiplex PCR; TCRdb has only the in-frame clones, and not every one. The table has approximately 110,000 clones, about nine tenths seen once. After removal of 4 bases from V and 1 base from J, the junction contained 5 bases not matched to a gene. CDR3 size: 15 residues. CDR1 is KGHDR and CDR2 is SFDVKD in the germline V gene. A note on this clone: Its antigen is undetermined.

Sequenced material: peripheral blood, taken on day 0 of AZD1222 vaccination. This clonotype was sampled from an adult in good health. This chain uses TRBV24-1 with TRBJ2-5, with 7 positions matching TRBD1. The CDR3 nucleotides read TGTGCCACCAGTGACACGACAGGGTTCCAAGAGACCCAGTACTTC. Residues: CATSDTTGFQETQYF.